Each of the 20 T cell receptor beta chains below was sequenced from the same sample in a study of T cell responses to AZD1222 COVID-19 vaccine. Sequencing used immunoSEQ multiplex PCR; TCRdb keeps in-frame clones, though not all of them. This table has 95,000 to 150,000 clones, 70% to 90% appearing once. The source material was peripheral blood, sampled on day 0 of AZD1222 vaccination. The receptor source for this set is an adult in good health.

This chain joins TRBV12-3 or TRBV12-4 and TRBJ1-5; TRBD1 matches at 9 bases. The CDR3 length is 13 residues. Trimming at V came to 6 bases and at J to 5 bases, leaving 2 bases not matched to a gene. The CDR3 nucleotides read TGTGCCAGCAGCCACAGGGGGCATCAGCCCCAGCATTTT. Translation: CASSHRGHQPQHF.

V gene TRBV9 combines with J gene TRBJ1-1; D is unresolved. V was cut by 0 bases and J by 4 bases, with 10 bases left in between. CDR3 length equals 14 residues. Looked up from germline, CDR1 is SGDLS and CDR2 is YYNGEE. The CDR3 sequence is CASSVGAIGTEAFF. The DNA of the CDR3 is TGTGCCAGCAGCGTAGGGGCGATAGGCACTGAAGCTTTCTTT.

V and J are TRBV7-3 and TRBJ2-7, with 8 bases aligning to TRBD2. CDR1 and CDR2 from the germline V gene are SGHTA and FQGTGA. CDR3 length equals 15 residues. Germline trimming cut 5 bases from V and 5 bases from J; bases unmatched to any gene: 11. CDR3 residues: CASSDRTSLKHEQYF. The CDR3 DNA sequence: TGTGCCAGCAGCGACCGGACTAGCCTCAAGCACGAGCAGTACTTC.

The rearrangement uses TRBV2 and TRBJ2-1; D is ambiguous. The CDR3 totals 11 residues. In germline, CDR1 is SNHLY, CDR2 FYNNEI. The V end lost 6 bases, the J end lost 4 bases, and 4 bases lay between the germline ends. The CDR3 spells CASSGYNEQFF. DNA of the CDR3: TGTGCCAGCAGCGGGTACAATGAGCAGTTCTTC. The whole variable domain, remainder taken from reference TRBV2 and TRBJ2-1, is EPEVTQTPSHQVTQMGQEVILRCVPISNHLYFYWYRQILGQKVEFLVSFYNNEISEKSEIFDDQFSVERPDGSNFTLKIRSTKLEDSAMYFCASSGYNEQFFGPGTRLTVL.

The V call is TRBV28, the J call TRBJ1-5; the D is unclear. The germline V and J ends were trimmed by 3 bases and 8 bases, with 11 bases remaining between them. The CDR3 loop spans 13 amino acids. In germline, CDR1 is MDHEN, CDR2 SYDVKM. CDR3 coding DNA: TGTGCCAGCAGTTTGTGGGGTGGGGAGCCCCAGCATTTT. This codes for CASSLWGGEPQHF. The full variable domain, rest sourced from reference TRBV28 and TRBJ1-5, is DVKVTQSSRYLVKRTGEKVFLECVQDMDHENMFWYRQDPGLGLRLIYFSYDVKMKEKGDIPEGYSVSREKKERFSLILESASTNQTSMYLCASSLWGGEPQHFGDGTRLSIL.

The rearrangement links TRBV13 to TRBJ2-3; D might be TRBD2 (6 bases). The CDR3 extends over 18 amino acids. V was shortened by 0 bases and J by 3 bases, with 19 bases between the two germline ends. Per germline, CDR1 PRHDT and CDR2 FYEKMQ (reference sequence). CDR3 in amino acids: CASSLGPIGRGATDTQYF. The CDR3 region has the DNA TGTGCCAGCAGCTTAGGCCCTATAGGGCGGGGAGCGACAGATACGCAGTATTTT.

The chain combines TRBV7-8 with TRBJ1-1; 7 positions match TRBD1. The CDR3 contains 15 residues. CDR1 is SGHVS and CDR2 is FQNEAQ in the germline V gene. V dropped 5 bases and J dropped 3; count of bases not matched to a gene: 9. CDR3 sequence reads: CASSLTSGGYTEAFF. The CDR3 DNA reads TGTGCCAGCAGCCTGACATCAGGGGGGTACACTGAAGCTTTCTTT.

V and J are TRBV19 and TRBJ1-1; a weak D match, TRBD1 (6 bases). The CDR3 has 14 residues. With 4 bases removed from V and 2 bases from J, the gap between germline ends came to 11 bases. Germline lookup yields CDR1 LNHDA and CDR2 SQIVND (reference sequence). For the CDR3, the DNA is TGTGCCAGTAGTACCGGGGGGCTAAACACTGAAGCTTTCTTT. As protein: CASSTGGLNTEAFF.

This sequence joins TRBV6-5 and TRBJ2-7; the D is unclear. The CDR3 has 12 amino acids. Germline V lookup: CDR1 MNHEY, CDR2 SVGAGI. The ends were cut back, 6 bases at V and 0 bases at J, with 6 bases in the middle. The CDR3, as DNA: TGTGCCAGCAGCGCCTCCTCCTACGAGCAGTACTTC. It codes for CASSASSYEQYF.

This chain uses TRBV7-6 with TRBJ1-5, with D perhaps matching TRBD1 (5 bases). Germline CDR1 and CDR2: SGHVS and FNYEAQ. The V and J ends lost 6 bases and 6 bases respectively, with 15 bases between them. This CDR3 region has 14 residues. The CDR3 sequence is CASSLQGEGQPQHF. Written as DNA, the CDR3 is TGTGCCAGCAGTTTGCAGGGAGAAGGTCAGCCCCAGCATTTT. Full variable domain (missing parts from reference TRBV7-6 and TRBJ1-5): GAGVSQSPRYKVTKRGQDVALRCDPISGHVSLYWYRQALGQGPEFLTYFNYEAQQDKSGLPNDRFSAERPEGSISTLTIQRTEQRDSAMYRCASSLQGEGQPQHFGDGTRLSIL.

This chain links TRBV29-1 with TRBJ1-1; perhaps TRBD1 as D (5 bases). Germline CDR1 is SQVTM and CDR2 is ANQGSEA. The germline V and J ends were trimmed by 5 bases and 5 bases, with 12 bases remaining between them. CDR3 size: 12 residues. The CDR3 DNA reads as TGCAGCGTTCTTGAGCCAGGGACTGAAGCTTTCTTT. Translation gives CSVLEPGTEAFF.

The gene calls are TRBV6-6 and TRBJ1-5; 7 bases match TRBD1. After removal of 2 bases from V and 8 bases from J, the junction contained 9 bases not matched to a gene. Germline values: CDR1 MNHNY, CDR2 SVGAGI (reference sequence). The CDR3 sequence is 15 residues long. CDR3 nucleotide sequence: TGTGCCAGCAGTTACCGCGGGGAGGGGGCTAAGCCCCAGCATTTT. As protein: CASSYRGEGAKPQHF.

The rearrangement joins TRBV10-3 to TRBJ2-7; D is unresolved. Deletions cut 0 bases from V and 0 bases from J, with 15 bases between. Germline CDR1 is ENHRY and CDR2 is SYGVKD. The CDR3 length is 17 residues. As DNA, the CDR3 is TGTGCCATCAGTGAGTCGATAGTAGGTAAATACTCCTACGAGCAGTACTTC. It codes for CAISESIVGKYSYEQYF.

The gene calls are TRBV27 and TRBJ2-1; 14 positions agree with TRBD2. Trimming cost V 5 bases and J 5 bases; bases outside gene matches: 11. The CDR3 has 18 residues. CDR1 is MNHEY and CDR2 is SMNVEV in the germline V gene (reference sequence). CDR3 sequence: CASSLRLAGGPYNNEQFF. CDR3 nucleotide sequence: TGTGCCAGCAGTCTCCGACTAGCGGGAGGGCCTTATAACAATGAGCAGTTCTTC.

J is TRBJ1-6 and V is TRBV25-1; D unclear. Between the trimmed V and J ends, which lost 1 base and 7 bases, there was a span of 14 bases. Germline lookup yields CDR1 MGHDK and CDR2 SYGVNS. This CDR3 has 16 amino acids. The CDR3 DNA follows: TGTGCCAGCAGTGAATTCCGTTTATTAGGAAATTCACCCCTCCACTTT. Amino acids: CASSEFRLLGNSPLHF.

The chain joins TRBV6-5 to TRBJ2-3; 7 positions match TRBD1. CDR3 length: 13 residues. Germline loops: CDR1 MNHEY, CDR2 SVGAGI. J gave up 4 bases and V 2 bases, and 0 bases lay outside the gene matches. CDR3 DNA: TGTGCCAGCAGTTACCAGGGGGCAGATACGCAGTATTTT. This encodes CASSYQGADTQYF.

The V gene is TRBV19, the J gene TRBJ1-2, with D possibly being TRBD1 (5 bases). Between the trimmed V and J ends, which lost 3 bases and 2 bases, there was a span of 19 bases. This CDR3 is 17 amino acids long. Germline V lookup: CDR1 LNHDA, CDR2 SQIVND (reference sequence). The CDR3 protein is CASSINELTDKNYGYTF. DNA for the CDR3: TGTGCCAGTAGTATTAACGAATTGACAGATAAAAACTATGGCTACACCTTC.

This clone appeared a few times. The V gene is TRBV7-8, the J gene TRBJ2-7; D is uncertain. Trimming took 5 bases from V and 4 from J, leaving 6 bases between them. The V gene's germline CDR1 is SGHVS and CDR2 FQNEAQ. CDR3 length: 11 residues. In DNA form, the CDR3 reads TGTGCCAGCAGCGCAGCTTACGAGCAGTACTTC. Translating it yields CASSAAYEQYF.

V is TRBV3-1 (or the pseudogene TRBV3-2) and J is TRBJ2-7; 8 nucleotides match TRBD1. Losses at the gene ends were 4 bases for V and 3 bases for J; bases not matched to a gene: 8. CDR3 length: 15 residues. CDR1 is LGHDT, CDR2 YNNKEL, per germline (reference sequence). CDR3 amino acids: CASSPIQGENYEQYF. CDR3 nucleotide sequence: TGTGCCAGCAGCCCTATACAGGGGGAAAACTACGAGCAGTACTTC.

The chain recombines TRBV7-9 with TRBJ2-3; D is unresolved. The CDR3 runs 13 residues. V was clipped by 8 bases and J by 2 bases, with 11 bases between them. Germline V gene sequence: CDR1 SEHNR, CDR2 FQNEAQ (reference sequence). CDR3 coding DNA: TGTGCCAGCGGATTCGGGCTCACAGATACGCAGTATTTT. It encodes CASGFGLTDTQYF.